A single sample is the source of the 20 T cell receptor beta chains below, sequenced in a study of CD8 T cells in ankylosing spondylitis. Each CDR3 protein gets one entry after TCRdb re-called the 5' RACE reads with MiXCR. The table shows some 220,000 distinct CDR3 sequences, with about 11% occurring only once. Material: blood, either unsorted or a sorted T cell fraction (not recorded which). These receptors came from a male donor with ankylosing spondylitis or in good health (not recorded which).

Many counts were recorded for this clonotype. The chain couples TRBV5-1 to TRBJ2-5; unclear D gene. The CDR3 covers 11 residues. V was trimmed by 7 bases and J by 3 bases, leaving 7 bases between them. Per the germline V gene, CDR1 is SGHRS and CDR2 is YFSETQ. CDR3 amino acids: CASHVEETQYF. CDR3 coding DNA: TGCGCCAGCCACGTTGAAGAGACCCAGTACTTC.

The table lists this clonotype with many counts. The gene calls are TRBV6-2 or TRBV6-3 and TRBJ1-1; maybe TRBD1 (5 bases). The V and J ends lost 2 bases and 4 bases respectively, with 11 bases between them. Germline assignment: CDR1 MNHEY and CDR2 SVGEGT. This CDR3 has 14 amino acids. In DNA form, the CDR3 reads TGTGCCAGCAGTTACCCCGTGGGGGGCACTGAAGCTTTCTTT. Protein product: CASSYPVGGTEAFF.

This clonotype was found many times. The CDR3 nucleotides read TGTGCCAGCAGTTGGGGCGCCTCCCAAGAGACCCAGTACTTC. This codes for CASSWGASQETQYF. The chain couples TRBV12-3 or TRBV12-4 to TRBJ2-5, with D possibly TRBD1 on 5 matching bases. Trimming removed 4 bases from V and 1 base from J, with 10 bases in between. The CDR3 sequence is 14 residues long.

Many counts were recorded for this clonotype. This chain connects TRBV20-1 to TRBJ1-4; 9 positions agree with TRBD1. Per germline, CDR1 DFQATT and CDR2 SNEGSKA (reference sequence). The CDR3 sequence is 13 residues long. J gave up 10 bases and V 5 bases, and 8 bases lay outside the gene matches. CDR3: CSAPQGAGGKLFF. The CDR3 DNA sequence: TGCAGTGCTCCACAGGGGGCAGGGGGAAAACTGTTTTTT.

The chain employs TRBV7-9 and TRBJ1-6; unclear D gene. Germline CDR1 is SEHNR and CDR2 is FQNEAQ (reference sequence). This CDR3 is built from 16 residues. V was clipped by 1 base and J by 7 bases, with 14 bases between them. The DNA of the CDR3 is TGTGCCAGCAGCTTAGGTACGGACGGTGGGAATTCACCCCTCCACTTT. Its protein is CASSLGTDGGNSPLHF.

This clonotype came up many times. The chain employs TRBV12-3 or TRBV12-4 and TRBJ2-5, with D perhaps TRBD2 (6 bases). Between the trimmed V and J ends, which lost 3 bases and 6 bases, there was a span of 11 bases. This CDR3 is built from 13 residues. CDR3: CASSLGGFQTQYF. The CDR3 DNA sequence: TGTGCCAGCAGTTTGGGGGGATTCCAGACCCAGTACTTC.

This chain links TRBV20-1 with TRBJ2-5; D may be TRBD1 (6 bases). Germline CDR1 and CDR2: DFQATT and SNEGSKA (reference sequence). The CDR3 sequence is 13 residues long. V lost 6 bases, J lost 0 bases, and 11 bases lay in between. The CDR3 nucleotides are TGCAGTGCGGGTCGACAGGACCAAGAGACCCAGTACTTC. Protein product: CSAGRQDQETQYF.

To note about this clonotype: A much larger clone lies one base from this, so it may be a read error. Because the CDR3's place on the DNA is in doubt, the DNA is left out and the CDR3 is given as listed by TCRdb. This chain links TRBV5-5 with TRBJ2-6; the table's D call, TRBD1, was not checked against the DNA. The germline CDR1 and CDR2 sequences are SGHKS and YYEKEE (reference sequence). The CDR3 spans 16 residues, counting both ends. The CDR3 loop reads CASSLAWGSGANVRTF.

This clonotype was counted many times. The V call is TRBV25-1, the J call TRBJ1-2; TRBD1 matches 7 bases. The CDR3 loop spans 15 amino acids. Germline CDR1 is MGHDK and CDR2 is SYGVNS. The ends lost 1 base at V and 5 bases at J; junction bases unmatched: 7. CDR3 nucleotides: TGTGCCAGCAGTGAATCGGACAGGCCTCCATATGGCTACACCTTC. Translated: CASSESDRPPYGYTF.

This clonotype was recorded at least ten times. DNA for the CDR3: TGTGCCAGCAGTTCTAGCGGGGGGGCAGCAGATACGCAGTATTTT. Translating it yields CASSSSGGAADTQYF. The rearrangement joins TRBV12-3 or TRBV12-4 to TRBJ2-3, with 12 bases fitting TRBD2. V lost 4 bases to trimming and J lost 4 bases; unmatched junction nucleotides: 3. There are 15 residues in the CDR3.

This clonotype was recorded many times. The chain has TRBV27 and TRBJ1-2; D might be TRBD1 (6 bases). The V and J ends lost 8 bases and 5 bases respectively, with 21 bases between them. CDR3 length equals 15 residues. Germline loops: CDR1 MNHEY, CDR2 SMNVEV (reference sequence). Here the CDR3 reads CASRLHDRSLYGYTF. CDR3 nucleotide sequence: TGTGCCAGCCGACTTCACGACAGGTCTCTGTATGGCTACACCTTC.

This clonotype has more than one count but fewer than ten. The chain has TRBV4-1 and TRBJ1-2, with D hard to call. V was pared by 0 bases and J by 8 bases, with 10 bases between. Germline loops: CDR1 MGHRA, CDR2 YSYEKL. CDR3 length equals 13 residues. DNA of the CDR3: TGCGCCAGCAGCCAAGAGCAGGTTAGAGGCTACACCTTC. Translation gives CASSQEQVRGYTF.

This clonotype was recorded many times. V gene TRBV19 combines with J gene TRBJ1-4, with 10 positions matching TRBD1. Germline V lookup: CDR1 LNHDA, CDR2 SQIVND (reference sequence). The CDR3 totals 13 residues. The J segment lost 6 bases and the V segment lost 7 bases, leaving 2 bases of the junction unmatched. CDR3 amino acids: CASMGTGDEKLFF. Written as DNA, the CDR3 is TGTGCCAGTATGGGGACAGGGGATGAAAAACTGTTTTTT.

This clonotype was found a few times. This chain links TRBV6-1 with TRBJ1-6; D unresolved. CDR1 and CDR2 (germline): MNHNS, SASEGT. The CDR3 has 13 amino acids. Trimming removed 5 bases at V and 6 bases at J, with 8 bases between. The CDR3 loop reads CASSYSANSPLHF. The CDR3 coding sequence is TGTGCCAGCAGTTATAGCGCTAATTCACCCCTCCACTTT.

The gene calls are TRBV18 and TRBJ2-7; weak D call: TRBD2 (6 bases). CDR1 is KGHSH and CDR2 is LQKENI in the germline V gene. The CDR3 is 14 amino acids. V lost 3 bases, J lost 3 bases, and 12 bases lay in between. The DNA for the CDR3 is TGTGCCAGCTCACCCCGGGACTTACTCTACGAGCAGTACTTC. It is translated as CASSPRDLLYEQYF.

This clonotype was picked up many times. The chain links TRBV5-6 to TRBJ2-3; D is unclear. Trimming took off 3 bases at V and 3 bases at J, with 8 bases between the two ends. The CDR3 spans 13 residues. The germline V gene encodes CDR1 SGHDT and CDR2 YYEEEE. CDR3 sequence reads: CASSSWGTDTQYF. For the CDR3, the DNA is TGTGCCAGCAGCTCCTGGGGTACAGATACGCAGTATTTT.

This clonotype has ten or more counts. The V and J genes are TRBV20-1 and TRBJ2-1, with D hard to call. The CDR3 totals 15 residues. Germline assignment: CDR1 DFQATT and CDR2 SNEGSKA (reference sequence). Trimming took 2 bases from V and 0 from J, leaving 11 bases between them. The CDR3 region has the DNA TGCAGTGCTAGAAAACAGAGCCTCTCCTACAATGAGCAGTTCTTC. It specifies CSARKQSLSYNEQFF.

There are many counts of this clonotype. The J gene is TRBJ1-5, the V gene TRBV27; 9 bases match TRBD1. Germline values: CDR1 MNHEY, CDR2 SMNVEV (reference sequence). V lost 3 bases and J lost 9; bases outside the gene matches: 9. The CDR3 covers 15 residues. DNA of the CDR3: TGTGCCAGCAGTTTTTTACAGGGGGCTCGGGGGCCCCAGCATTTT. This codes for CASSFLQGARGPQHF.

This chain uses TRBV2 with TRBJ2-3; D may be TRBD2 (6 bases). Per the germline V gene, CDR1 is SNHLY and CDR2 is FYNNEI. The germline V and J ends were trimmed by 7 bases and 7 bases, with 18 bases remaining between them. The CDR3 sequence is 14 residues long. CDR3: CASIREEGGNTQYF. DNA of the CDR3: TGTGCCAGCATTAGGGAGGAGGGTGGGAATACGCAGTATTTT.

Concerning this clonotype itself: Being one base from a much bigger clone, this may be a read error. The rearrangement joins TRBV10-1 to TRBJ2-4; the match to TRBD1 covers 7 bases. The CDR3 has 17 residues. Per germline, CDR1 WNHNN and CDR2 SYGVQD (reference sequence). The CDR3 loop is CVSKGTATRLAKNIQYF. Here the CDR3 DNA reads TGCGTCAGCAAAGGGACAGCGACCCGACTAGCCAAAAACATTCAGTACTTC.